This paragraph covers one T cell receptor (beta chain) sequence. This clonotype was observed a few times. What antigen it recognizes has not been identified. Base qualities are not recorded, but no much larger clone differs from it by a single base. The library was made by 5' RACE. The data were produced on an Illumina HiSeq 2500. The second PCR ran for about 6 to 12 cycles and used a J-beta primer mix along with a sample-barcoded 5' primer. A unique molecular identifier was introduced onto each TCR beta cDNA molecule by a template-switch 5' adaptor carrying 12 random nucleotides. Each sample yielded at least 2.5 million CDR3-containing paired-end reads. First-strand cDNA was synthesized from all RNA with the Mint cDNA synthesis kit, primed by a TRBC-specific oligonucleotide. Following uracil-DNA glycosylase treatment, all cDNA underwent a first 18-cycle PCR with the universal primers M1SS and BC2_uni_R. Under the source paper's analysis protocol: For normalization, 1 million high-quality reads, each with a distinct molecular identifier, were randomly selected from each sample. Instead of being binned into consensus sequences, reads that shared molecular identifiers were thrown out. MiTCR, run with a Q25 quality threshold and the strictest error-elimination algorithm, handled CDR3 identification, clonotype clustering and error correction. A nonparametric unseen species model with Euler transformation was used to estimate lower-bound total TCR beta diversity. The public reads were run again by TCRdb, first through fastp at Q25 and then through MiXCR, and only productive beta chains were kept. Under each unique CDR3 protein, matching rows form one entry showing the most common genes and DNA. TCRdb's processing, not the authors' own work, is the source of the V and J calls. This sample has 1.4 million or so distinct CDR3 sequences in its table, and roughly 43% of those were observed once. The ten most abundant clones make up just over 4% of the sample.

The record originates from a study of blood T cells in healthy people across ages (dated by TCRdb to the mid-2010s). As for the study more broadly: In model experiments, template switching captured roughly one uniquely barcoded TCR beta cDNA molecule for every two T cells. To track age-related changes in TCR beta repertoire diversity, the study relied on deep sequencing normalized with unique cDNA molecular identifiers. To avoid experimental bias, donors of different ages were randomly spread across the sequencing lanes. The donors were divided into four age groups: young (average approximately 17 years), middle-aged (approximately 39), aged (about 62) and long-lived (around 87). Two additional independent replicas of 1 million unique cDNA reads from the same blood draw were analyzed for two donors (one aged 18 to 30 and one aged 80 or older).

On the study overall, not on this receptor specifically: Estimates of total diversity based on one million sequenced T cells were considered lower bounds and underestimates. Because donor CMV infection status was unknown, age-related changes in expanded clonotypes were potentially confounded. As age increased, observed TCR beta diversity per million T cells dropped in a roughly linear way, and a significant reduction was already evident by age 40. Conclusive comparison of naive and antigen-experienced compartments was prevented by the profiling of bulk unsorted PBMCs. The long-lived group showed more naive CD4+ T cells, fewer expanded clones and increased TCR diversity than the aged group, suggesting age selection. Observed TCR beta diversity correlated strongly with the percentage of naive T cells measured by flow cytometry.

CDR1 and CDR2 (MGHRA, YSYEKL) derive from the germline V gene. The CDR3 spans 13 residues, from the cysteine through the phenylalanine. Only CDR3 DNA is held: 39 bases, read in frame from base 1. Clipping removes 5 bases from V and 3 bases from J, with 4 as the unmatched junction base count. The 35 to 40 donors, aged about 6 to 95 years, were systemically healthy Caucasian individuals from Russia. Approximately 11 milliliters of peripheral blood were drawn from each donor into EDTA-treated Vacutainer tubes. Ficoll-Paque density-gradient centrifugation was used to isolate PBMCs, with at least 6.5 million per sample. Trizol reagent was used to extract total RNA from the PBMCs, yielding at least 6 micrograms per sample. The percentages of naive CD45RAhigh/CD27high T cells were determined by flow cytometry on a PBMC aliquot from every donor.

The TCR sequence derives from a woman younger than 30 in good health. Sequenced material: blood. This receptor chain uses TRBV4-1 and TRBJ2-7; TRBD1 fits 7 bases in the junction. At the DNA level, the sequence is TGCGCCAGCAGCGGGGACAGAGACTACGAGCAGTACTTC. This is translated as CASSGDRDYEQYF.